This record looks at one T cell receptor (beta chain) sequence and its context. As yet, its antigen is unknown. The CDR3 loop spans 13 amino acids. CDR1 is MNHEY, CDR2 SVGAGI, per germline. The V segment lost 6 bases and the J segment 5 bases; nucleotides outside the gene matches: 6. This specimen comes from a study of T-cell memory formation after mild COVID-19. Overall study context: For the most part, TCR clusters were specific to one donor. Overall study results and limits: Mainly in CM and EM were contracting CD4+ clones; CD8+ were in EMRA. There were some responding clones in pre-infection memory, which suggested that cross-reactive memory had joined.

TCR alpha and TCR beta cDNA libraries carrying sample barcodes and UMIs came from 5'RACE with constant-segment primers. TCRdb reprocessed the 5' RACE reads via MiXCR and lists one record per CDR3 protein. Counted here are 300,000 to 400,000 distinct CDR3 sequences, 13% occurring once; the ten biggest clones make up 20% to 25%. This clonotype originated in a man between 18 and 35 years old who had mild COVID-19 (a few samples of this study predate the infection). Cell type and time point are not known. Material for sequencing was PBMCs or a T cell subset sorted from them (not recorded which). V and J are TRBV6-5 and TRBJ2-5; 7 bases align to TRBD2. Here the CDR3 reads CASRGEGRETQYF. CDR3 DNA sequence: TGTGCCAGCAGGGGGGAGGGCCGGGAGACCCAGTACTTC.